This section outlines one T cell receptor beta chain sequence together with its context. The entry originates in a study of T cell responses to AZD1222 COVID-19 vaccine. Germline V lookup: CDR1 MGHRA, CDR2 YSYEKL. This CDR3 is built from 18 residues. V was trimmed by 0 bases and J by 1 base, leaving 18 bases between them. Profiled with immunoSEQ multiplex PCR; TCRdb holds only in-frame clones, not every one. The table includes around 150,000 clones, around 90% detected once. The chain recombines TRBV4-1 with TRBJ1-1; D is undetermined. The TCR comes from an adult in good health. The sequences come from peripheral blood, collected on day 0 of AZD1222 vaccination. The chain's CDR3 is CASSQDLKVRVANTEAFF. CDR3 in DNA: TGCGCCAGCAGCCAAGATCTGAAAGTTCGGGTGGCGAACACTGAAGCTTTCTTT.